Below are 11 T cell receptor beta chains sequenced from a single sample in a study of blood T cell repertoires in COVID-19. Repertoires were generated with immunoSEQ multiplex PCR, while TCRdb's copy carries only in-frame clones and drops some. The table has 86,000 or so clones, more than 75% seen once. Input material: peripheral blood. These receptors all stem from a woman older than 75 with acute or convalescent COVID-19.

Worth noting for this clone: One end of the junction is discordant with germline, which a read error may explain. J is TRBJ2-7 and V is TRBV25-1; perhaps TRBD2 as D (5 bases). The CDR3 sequence is 14 residues long. Per the germline V gene, CDR1 is MGHDK and CDR2 is SYGVNS. The CDR3 DNA is TGTGCCAGCAGTGAATGGTCGCAAGACTACGAGCAATACTTC. Translation: CASSEWSQDYEQYF.

The chain recombines TRBV6-5 with TRBJ1-1; 10 bases fit TRBD1. Germline loops: CDR1 MNHEY, CDR2 SVGAGI. With 7 bases clipped from V and 7 bases from J, the junction kept 9 bases outside the gene matches. The CDR3 sequence is 14 residues long. The CDR3 region is CASMRTGGGNEAFF. As DNA, the CDR3 is TGTGCCAGCATGCGGACAGGGGGGGGGAATGAAGCTTTCTTT.

The V gene is TRBV10-2, the J gene TRBJ2-5, with a tentative D call TRBD2 (6 bases). The CDR3 runs 12 residues. Trimming removed 5 bases from V and 9 bases from J, with 13 bases in between. CDR1 and CDR2 from the germline V gene are WSHSY and SAAADI. The DNA of the CDR3 is TGCGCCAGCAGTCCCGAGGGGAGGTCCCAGTACTTC. Its translation is CASSPEGRSQYF.

J is TRBJ2-3 and V is TRBV7-2; TRBD2 matches 10 bases. Germline-derived CDR1 and CDR2 are SGHTA and FQGNSA. The V segment lost 1 base and the J segment 7 bases; nucleotides outside the gene matches: 8. The CDR3 sequence is 16 residues long. The CDR3 loop reads CASSLERLAGGNTQYF. Written as DNA, the CDR3 is TGTGCCAGCAGCTTAGAGAGACTAGCGGGTGGTAATACGCAGTATTTT.

This chain joins TRBV6-1 and TRBJ1-4; TRBD1 might be the D (5 bases). Trimming cost V 2 bases and J 8 bases, with 15 bases left between them. The CDR3 is 15 amino acids. Germline CDR1 reads MNHNS; CDR2 reads SASEGT. Here the CDR3 DNA reads TGTGCCAGCAGTGAATTGGGAGGGGTGAGCGAAAAACTGTTTTTT. This translates into CASSELGGVSEKLFF.

This clone was seen only once. The chain uses TRBV7-8 and TRBJ2-7; 7 bases are shared with TRBD1. With 5 bases clipped from V and 2 bases from J, the junction kept 9 bases outside the gene matches. This CDR3 is 15 amino acids long. Germline V gene data show CDR1 as SGHVS and CDR2 as FQNEAQ. Here the CDR3 DNA reads TGTGCCAGCAGCCCGTTACGACAGGGAACCTACGAGCAGTACTTC. As protein: CASSPLRQGTYEQYF. The full variable domain, in which reference TRBV7-8 and TRBJ2-7 provide the parts outside the CDR3, is GAGVSQSPRYKVAKRGQDVALRCDPISGHVSLFWYQQALGQGPEFLTYFQNEAQLDKSGLPSDRFFAERPEGSVSTLKIQRTQQEDSAVYLCASSPLRQGTYEQYFGPGTRLTVT.

The chain joins TRBV5-1 to TRBJ2-1; no clear D. The germline gives CDR1 SGHRS, CDR2 YFSETQ. This CDR3 is 13 amino acids long. Trimming left V 5 bases short and J 7 bases short, with 13 bases between. This CDR3 is CASSRDNNNEQFF. CDR3 nucleotides: TGCGCCAGCAGTCGTGACAATAATAATGAGCAGTTCTTC.

This rearrangement joins TRBV2 to TRBJ2-7; tentatively, D is TRBD2 (6 bases). The germline V gene encodes CDR1 SNHLY and CDR2 FYNNEI. Trimming pared 11 bases from V and 6 bases from J, leaving 23 bases between. This CDR3 has 14 amino acids. The CDR3 is CAGSVGTSSSEQYF. The CDR3 DNA follows: TGTGCCGGCTCTGTCGGGACTTCCTCAAGCGAGCAGTACTTC.

The genes are TRBV27 and TRBJ1-5; 8 bases map to TRBD1. V lost 2 bases and J lost 7; bases outside the gene matches: 4. This CDR3 region has 14 residues. Germline loops: CDR1 MNHEY, CDR2 SMNVEV (reference sequence). CDR3 loop: CASSLGTGSQPQHF. The CDR3 DNA sequence: TGTGCCAGCAGTTTAGGGACAGGTTCCCAGCCCCAGCATTTT.

The gene calls are TRBV9 and TRBJ1-1; possible D gene TRBD1, 6 bases. Germline V gene sequence: CDR1 SGDLS, CDR2 YYNGEE. V dropped 0 bases and J dropped 5 bases, with 14 bases sitting between them. The CDR3 loop spans 15 amino acids. The CDR3, as DNA: TGTGCCAGCAGCGTAGATCCACTGCAGGGGACTGAAGCTTTCTTT. Translating it yields CASSVDPLQGTEAFF.

About this clone itself: One end of the junction does not line up with germline, which may come from a read error. This chain joins TRBV7-9 and TRBJ2-1; D is ambiguous. This CDR3 has 12 residues. Looked up from germline, CDR1 is SEHNR and CDR2 is FQNEAQ (reference sequence). CDR3 sequence: CASSARYHEQFF. In DNA, the CDR3 is TGTGCCAGCAGCGCTCGCTACCATGAGCAGTTCTTC.